The 21 T cell receptor beta chains reported below all come from one sample, sequenced in a study of identical twins. TCRdb used MiXCR to reprocess the 5' RACE reads, holding one entry per CDR3 protein. This table holds some 1,700,000 distinct CDR3 sequences, less than 40% found once. Sequencing was performed on cord blood. All receptors derive from a newborn girl in good health.

This chain links TRBV4-1 with TRBJ1-6; 12 bases fit TRBD1. The germline V gene encodes CDR1 MGHRA and CDR2 YSYEKL. V trimming: 6 bases; J trimming: 7 bases; junction bases outside the gene matches: 10. This CDR3 spans 17 amino acids. CDR3 bases: TGCGCCAGCAGATCCCCGGGACAGGGGGCCCAAAATTCACCCCTCCACTTT. Translated: CASRSPGQGAQNSPLHF.

A few counts support this clonotype. This sequence joins TRBV27 and TRBJ1-2; the D is unclear. The CDR3 length is 17 residues. Germline CDR1 MNHEY, CDR2 SMNVEV (reference sequence). V lost 0 bases and J lost 0, with 14 bases in between. CDR3 nucleotide sequence: TGTGCCAGCAGTTTATCTAGTAGGTGGGAAGCTAACTATGGCTACACCTTC. Its translation: CASSLSSRWEANYGYTF.

The rearrangement links TRBV5-5 to TRBJ2-4; 8 nucleotides line up with TRBD1. After removal of 5 bases from V and 3 bases from J, the junction contained 4 bases not matched to a gene. The V gene's germline CDR1 is SGHKS and CDR2 YYEKEE (reference sequence). The CDR3 extends over 14 amino acids. The CDR3, as DNA: TGTGCCAGCAGGATACAGGGGGGCAAAAACATTCAGTACTTC. Encoded protein: CASRIQGGKNIQYF. Full variable domain (missing parts from reference TRBV5-5 and TRBJ2-4): DAGVTQSPTHLIKTRGQQVTLRCSPISGHKSVSWYQQVLGQGPQFIFQYYEKEERGRGNFPDRFSARQFPNYSSELNVNALLLGDSALYLCASRIQGGKNIQYFGAGTRLSVL.

This clonotype turned up a few times. The chain combines TRBV7-2 with TRBJ2-4, with TRBD2 matching 8 bases. The tail of the sequence fits TRBJ2-7 better, so the J call may be wrong. The length of the CDR3 is 16 residues. Germline CDR1 and CDR2: SGHTA and FQGNSA. This CDR3 reads CASSLVAGNPSYEQYF. DNA for the CDR3: TGTGCCAGCAGCTTAGTAGCGGGGAATCCCTCATACGAGCAGTACTTC.

The genes are TRBV6-1 and TRBJ1-1; D uncertain. CDR1 and CDR2 (germline): MNHNS, SASEGT. Trimming left V 1 base short and J 1 base short, with 4 bases between. The CDR3 runs 13 residues. The CDR3 DNA is TGTGCCAGCAGTGAAGTGGAGAACACTGAAGCTTTCTTT. It is translated as CASSEVENTEAFF.

This chain connects TRBV20-1 to TRBJ2-1; D is ambiguous. The DNA end favors TRBJ2-7, so the J call may be wrong. The germline V gene has CDR1 DFQATT and CDR2 SNEGSKA (reference sequence). This CDR3 has 15 amino acids. The CDR3 DNA reads TGCAGTGCTAGAGATGCCAGGAGCTCCTACAATGAGCAGTACTTC. As protein: CSARDARSSYNEQYF.

The chain recombines TRBV9 with TRBJ2-1, with 7 positions matching TRBD1. The CDR3 runs 16 residues. Germline CDR1 is SGDLS and CDR2 is YYNGEE. J gave up 4 bases and V 0 bases, and 7 bases lay outside the gene matches. This chain's CDR3 is CASSVVSTRGYNEQFF. DNA of the CDR3: TGTGCCAGCAGCGTAGTTTCCACCAGGGGGTACAATGAGCAGTTCTTC. The full variable domain, in which reference TRBV9 and TRBJ2-1 provide the parts outside the CDR3, is DSGVTQTPKHLITATGQRVTLRCSPRSGDLSVYWYQQSLDQGLQFLIQYYNGEERAKGNILERFSAQQFPDLHSELNLSSLELGDSALYFCASSVVSTRGYNEQFFGPGTRLTVL.

This clonotype was found many times. The chain joins TRBV5-1 to TRBJ2-3, with TRBD1 identical over 12 bases. V shed 2 bases, J shed 4 bases, and the junction held 5 bases outside the gene matches. The V gene's germline CDR1 is SGHRS and CDR2 YFSETQ. The CDR3 is 16 residues long. The CDR3 DNA sequence: TGCGCCAGCAGCTTCTCCGGGACAGGGGGCGCAGATACGCAGTATTTT. Translation gives CASSFSGTGGADTQYF. The whole variable domain, filled in from reference TRBV5-1 and TRBJ2-3, reads KAGVTQTPRYLIKTRGQQVTLSCSPISGHRSVSWYQQTPGQGLQFLFEYFSETQRNKGNFPGRFSGRQFSNSRSEMNVSTLELGDSALYLCASSFSGTGGADTQYFGPGTRLTVL.

The chain is built from TRBV28 and TRBJ1-1, with D perhaps TRBD1 (5 bases). The CDR3 totals 16 residues. Trimming cost V 6 bases and J 4 bases, with 21 bases left between them. Germline V gives CDR1 MDHEN, CDR2 SYDVKM. The CDR3 is CASRFPGTAHGTEAFF. CDR3 DNA sequence: TGTGCCAGCAGATTCCCCGGGACGGCTCACGGCACTGAAGCTTTCTTT.

In this sample, this clonotype turned up a few times. CDR3: CASSRNAGIYEQYF. CDR3 coding DNA: TGTGCCAGCAGTCGGAACGCTGGTATCTACGAGCAGTACTTC. This rearrangement joins TRBV27 to TRBJ2-7; no clear D gene. Germline CDR1 reads MNHEY; CDR2 reads SMNVEV (reference sequence). This CDR3 has 14 amino acids. The V and J ends lost 5 bases and 3 bases respectively, with 14 bases between them.

The rearrangement links TRBV20-1 to TRBJ2-4; 12 bases match TRBD2. The J call is doubtful: the DNA matches TRBJ2-7 better. The CDR3 runs to 20 residues. Germline V gene data show CDR1 as DFQATT and CDR2 as SNEGSKA (reference sequence). The CDR3 reads CSARGGHYSLAGGGPYEQYF. Written as DNA, the CDR3 is TGCAGTGCTAGAGGAGGGCACTATTCACTAGCGGGAGGAGGACCCTACGAGCAGTACTTC.

The chain carries TRBV28 and TRBJ1-6; 10 nucleotides agree with TRBD1. This CDR3 is built from 16 residues. V lost 6 bases and J lost 10; bases outside the gene matches: 12. From germline, CDR1 is MDHEN and CDR2 SYDVKM. The CDR3 here is CASSQPFGQGGSPLHF. CDR3 in DNA: TGTGCCAGCAGCCAGCCCTTCGGACAGGGGGGCTCACCCCTCCACTTT.

This chain links TRBV30 with TRBJ2-1, with TRBD2 matching over 7 bases. This CDR3 region has 13 residues. Germline V gives CDR1 GTSNPN, CDR2 SVGIG (reference sequence). V was pared by 1 base and J by 6 bases, with 3 bases of the junction left unmatched. The CDR3 reads CAWSAGGINEQFF. The CDR3, as DNA: TGTGCCTGGAGTGCGGGGGGAATCAATGAGCAGTTCTTC.

The CDR3 DNA is TGTGCCAGCAGTGAGGCGGGAAACACCATATATTTT. Translation gives CASSEAGNTIYF. This sequence joins TRBV25-1 and TRBJ1-3; D remains ambiguous. The CDR3 runs to 12 residues. The germline CDR1 and CDR2 sequences are MGHDK and SYGVNS. V shed 3 bases and J shed 4 bases, with 4 bases lying between them.

This clonotype appeared a few times. The V call is TRBV10-3, the J call TRBJ1-1; 8 nucleotides match TRBD1. Germline V gene lookup returns CDR1 ENHRY and CDR2 SYGVKD. This CDR3 spans 16 amino acids. The V gene end was trimmed by 5 bases and the J gene end by 5 bases; junction bases not matched to a gene: 13. CDR3 DNA sequence: TGTGCCATCAGTAGTCCCGGGACAGGCTCGGGGACTGAAGCTTTCTTT. Translating gives CAISSPGTGSGTEAFF.

This clonotype was seen once. The V and J genes are TRBV19 and TRBJ2-3, with D tentatively TRBD2 (7 bases). The CDR3 contains 11 residues. V lost 6 bases, J lost 13 bases, and 14 bases lay in between. From germline, CDR1 is LNHDA and CDR2 SQIVND (reference sequence). The CDR3 coding sequence is TGTGCCAGTAGCGACAGGACTAGGGAGTATTTT. This codes for CASSDRTREYF.

This clonotype has a handful of counts. The chain has TRBV5-1 and TRBJ2-1; D possibly corresponds to TRBD1 (5 bases). The germline V gene has CDR1 SGHRS and CDR2 YFSETQ. The V gene lost 2 bases and the J gene lost 0 bases, with 15 bases spanning the gap. The CDR3 sequence is 17 residues long. CDR3 nucleotide sequence: TGCGCCAGCAGCTTAAGGGGCCAGACGTACTCCTACAATGAGCAGTTCTTC. The encoded protein is CASSLRGQTYSYNEQFF.

J is TRBJ2-1 and V is TRBV5-1; 8 bases agree with TRBD2. J was trimmed by 8 bases and V by 4 bases; bases with no gene match: 8. The germline gives CDR1 SGHRS, CDR2 YFSETQ. The CDR3 is 14 amino acids. The CDR3 DNA follows: TGCGCCAGCAGCATTCGGACTAGCACGGATGAGCAGTTCTTC. It codes for CASSIRTSTDEQFF.

This clonotype turned up a few times. The chain uses TRBV20-1 and TRBJ2-7; D may be TRBD1 (5 bases). Trimming stripped 1 base from V and 9 bases from J, with 25 bases between. Germline V CDR1 and CDR2: DFQATT, SNEGSKA (reference sequence). There are 16 residues in the CDR3. The CDR3 protein is CSARGQQGSDSLRQYF. CDR3 coding DNA: TGCAGTGCTAGAGGTCAGCAGGGTTCCGACTCCCTACGGCAGTACTTC.

This clonotype was counted ten times or more. This chain uses TRBV7-9 with TRBJ2-3; no reliable D call. In germline, CDR1 is SEHNR, CDR2 FQNEAQ (reference sequence). Trimming cost V 1 base and J 2 bases, with 10 bases left between them. The CDR3 has 15 residues. CDR3 sequence: CASSLGGTYTDTQYF. CDR3 DNA sequence: TGTGCCAGCAGCTTAGGCGGAACCTACACAGATACGCAGTATTTT. The full variable domain, its missing parts supplied by reference TRBV7-9 and TRBJ2-3, is DTGVSQNPRHKITKRGQNVTFRCDPISEHNRLYWYRQTLGQGPEFLTYFQNEAQLEKSRLLSDRFSAERPKGSFSTLEIQRTEQGDSAMYLCASSLGGTYTDTQYFGPGTRLTVL.

The chain links TRBV29-1 to TRBJ2-7; D is undetermined. The CDR3 consists of 13 residues. Germline CDR1 SQVTM, CDR2 ANQGSEA. Deletions cut 5 bases from V and 9 bases from J, with 20 bases between. The CDR3 loop is CSVSTTSTFGQYF. CDR3 sequence (DNA): TGCAGCGTTAGCACGACCTCCACCTTTGGGCAGTACTTC.